Below, 17 T cell receptor beta chains from the same sample are listed, as sequenced in a study of molecular identifiers for immune sequencing clone quantification. TCRdb redid the calling of the PCR reads with MiXCR, one entry per CDR3 protein. The sample carries around 480,000 distinct CDR3 sequences, 25% recorded once. The sample taken for sequencing was naive CD8+ T cells from blood, with Jurkat cell RNA spiked in. Indicated subset: FACS-sorted CD8+CD4-CCR7+CD45RA+ naive T cells. These receptors all stem from a human donor in good health. Some libraries in this study had Jurkat cell RNA spiked in.

The gene calls are TRBV3-1 and TRBJ2-4; TRBD2 might be the D (6 bases). The CDR3 has 17 residues. The germline gives CDR1 LGHDT, CDR2 YNNKEL (reference sequence). V lost 1 base and J 3 bases, leaving 16 bases between the germline ends. Written as DNA, the CDR3 is TGTGCCAGCAGCCAAGGTCAATCCGGGGGTCTCAAAAACATTCAGTACTTC. Translation gives CASSQGQSGGLKNIQYF.

With respect to this clonotype: Just one base apart from a much larger clone, this may be a read error. The genes are TRBV7-9 and TRBJ2-3; TRBD2 is a possible D gene (5 bases). This CDR3 is 17 amino acids long. Germline V gene sequence: CDR1 SEHNR, CDR2 FQNEAQ (reference sequence). Trimming shortened V by 1 base and J by 6 bases, and 20 bases separated the two germline ends. The CDR3 bases are TGTGCCAGCAGCTTAGTGTTAGCGATATCAAGCAGGGATACGCAGTATTTT. It yields the protein CASSLVLAISSRDTQYF.

The rearrangement links TRBV6-2 or TRBV6-3 to TRBJ1-5; no clear D gene. CDR1 is MNHEY, CDR2 SVGEGT, per germline. The CDR3 consists of 13 residues. V gave up 6 bases and J gave up 6 bases, with 12 bases separating them. The CDR3 sequence is CASSVMNFQPQHF. CDR3 coding DNA: TGTGCCAGCAGCGTGATGAATTTTCAGCCCCAGCATTTT.

This clonotype has just a few counts. V gene TRBV2 combines with J gene TRBJ1-3; D is possibly TRBD1 (6 bases). Per the germline V gene, CDR1 is SNHLY and CDR2 is FYNNEI. V gave up 7 bases and J gave up 1 base, with 14 bases separating them. This CDR3 is 15 amino acids long. CDR3 bases: TGTGCCAGCAAAATCCGGGACAATTCTGGAAACACCATATATTTT. As protein: CASKIRDNSGNTIYF.

Points on this clonotype: Lacking the conserved final phenylalanine or tryptophan, this CDR3 likely reflects a read error. The chain carries TRBV5-3 and TRBJ2-3; no clear D gene. TRBV5-3 is an open reading frame whose function is uncertain. Trimming removed 8 bases at V and 0 bases at J, with 19 bases between. The CDR3 has 16 residues. The CDR3 DNA follows: TGTGCCAGCAGCCCCGAGCCCAGTTATAGCACAGATACGCAGTATTCT. Amino acids: CASSPEPSYSTDTQYS.

This clonotype turned up a few times. The V call is TRBV14, the J call TRBJ2-2, with TRBD1 as a possible D gene (5 bases). V was pared by 2 bases and J by 6 bases, with 7 bases between. The V gene's germline CDR1 is SGHDN and CDR2 FVKESK. The CDR3 has 13 residues. CDR3 sequence: CASSQSGSGELFF. The DNA of the CDR3 is TGTGCCAGCAGCCAATCAGGGTCCGGGGAGCTGTTTTTT. Drawing the rest from reference TRBV14 and TRBJ2-2, the complete variable domain is EAGVTQFPSHSVIEKGQTVTLRCDPISGHDNLYWYRRVMGKEIKFLLHFVKESKQDESGMPNNRFLAERTGGTYSTLKVQPAELEDSGVYFCASSQSGSGELFFGEGSRLTVL.

This clonotype has only a few counts. The rearrangement links TRBV9 to TRBJ2-5; 7 bases match TRBD2. Germline CDR1 SGDLS, CDR2 YYNGEE. After removal of 4 bases from V and 0 bases from J, the junction contained 3 bases not matched to a gene. This CDR3 spans 14 amino acids. The CDR3 DNA is TGTGCCAGCAGCCCGGGGGGTTACCAAGAGACCCAGTACTTC. Encoded protein: CASSPGGYQETQYF.

The chain is built from TRBV2 and TRBJ2-2; 7 positions match TRBD1. CDR1 is SNHLY and CDR2 is FYNNEI in the germline V gene. V trimming: 8 bases; J trimming: 3 bases; junction bases outside the gene matches: 6. This CDR3 is built from 14 residues. DNA of the CDR3: TGTGCCAGCGGCCGGGACAGCTACACCGGGGAGCTGTTTTTT. Protein product: CASGRDSYTGELFF.

Comments on this clonotype: One junction end disagrees with the germline gene, perhaps due to a read error. This chain uses TRBV4-1 with TRBJ2-5; TRBD1 matches 7 bases. The CDR3 extends over 15 amino acids. CDR1 is MGHRA, CDR2 YSYEKL, per germline. The CDR3 region is CASSQERTGQATQYF. The CDR3 DNA sequence: TGCGCCAGCAGCCAAGAACGGACAGGCCAAGCGACCCAGTACTTC.

This clonotype was seen a few times. The chain links TRBV20-1 to TRBJ2-5; 7 nucleotides agree with TRBD2. The V gene's germline CDR1 is DFQATT and CDR2 SNEGSKA (reference sequence). After removal of 6 bases from V and 0 bases from J, the junction contained 13 bases not matched to a gene. The length of the CDR3 is 16 residues. CDR3 sequence reads: CSAPGPILAYQETQYF. CDR3 coding DNA: TGCAGTGCCCCAGGCCCAATACTAGCGTACCAAGAGACCCAGTACTTC.

The V and J genes are TRBV12-3 or TRBV12-4 and TRBJ1-1; D call uncertain. Trimming removed 3 bases at V and 4 bases at J, with 6 bases between. This CDR3 region has 12 residues. This CDR3 reads CASSFILTEAFF. As DNA, the CDR3 is TGTGCCAGCAGTTTTATTCTCACTGAAGCTTTCTTT.

In its sample, this clonotype was seen once. This chain links TRBV5-4 with TRBJ2-7; D gene uncertain. This CDR3 comprises 16 residues. V lost 4 bases to trimming and J lost 0 bases, with 17 bases between them. Germline V lookup: CDR1 SGHNT, CDR2 YYREEE (reference sequence). The CDR3 DNA follows: TGTGCCAGCAGCCCCTCTAACGTGCCCCTCTCCTACGAGCAGTACTTC. Protein product: CASSPSNVPLSYEQYF. Complete variable domain (other parts from reference TRBV5-4 and TRBJ2-7): ETGVTQSPTHLIKTRGQQVTLRCSSQSGHNTVSWYQQALGQGPQFIFQYYREEENGRGNFPPRFSGLQFPNYSSELNVNALELDDSALYLCASSPSNVPLSYEQYFGPGTRLTVT.

This clonotype has a count of ten or more. CDR3 sequence reads: CASSWALLGTDTQYF. The CDR3 nucleotides are TGTGCCAGCAGTTGGGCCCTTCTCGGCACAGATACGCAGTATTTT. The rearrangement links TRBV28 to TRBJ2-3; D remains ambiguous. Germline loops: CDR1 MDHEN, CDR2 SYDVKM. The CDR3 runs 15 residues. V lost 4 bases, J lost 1 base, and 12 bases lay in between. The whole variable domain, remainder taken from reference TRBV28 and TRBJ2-3, is DVKVTQSSRYLVKRTGEKVFLECVQDMDHENMFWYRQDPGLGLRLIYFSYDVKMKEKGDIPEGYSVSREKKERFSLILESASTNQTSMYLCASSWALLGTDTQYFGPGTRLTVL.

The chain has TRBV9 and TRBJ1-1; D gene uncertain. Germline V gene sequence: CDR1 SGDLS, CDR2 YYNGEE. Between the trimmed V and J ends, which lost 0 bases and 1 base, there was a span of 4 bases. The CDR3 loop spans 13 amino acids. The CDR3 loop is CASSVEENTEAFF. The CDR3 DNA reads as TGTGCCAGCAGCGTAGAGGAGAACACTGAAGCTTTCTTT.

In this sample, this clonotype turned up many times. The chain has TRBV5-1 and TRBJ2-5, with TRBD2 matching 10 bases. The trim removed 3 bases at V and 5 bases at J, leaving 10 bases unmatched. The CDR3 is made up of 16 amino acids. CDR1 and CDR2 (germline): SGHRS, YFSETQ. The CDR3 here is CASSSLSGGPRETQYF. The CDR3 bases are TGCGCCAGCAGCTCCCTTAGCGGGGGGCCTCGCGAGACCCAGTACTTC.

There are a few counts of this clonotype. J is TRBJ2-2 and V is TRBV28; D uncertain. V lost 7 bases and J lost 6, with 0 bases in between. The germline V gene encodes CDR1 MDHEN and CDR2 SYDVKM. This CDR3 is built from 9 residues. CDR3 in DNA: TGTGCCAGCACCGGGGAGCTGTTTTTT. Its translation: CASTGELFF.

As regards this clonotype: Given a much more abundant clone one base away, this may be a read error. This chain connects TRBV27 to TRBJ2-7, with D tentatively TRBD1 (5 bases). CDR1 MNHEY and CDR2 SMNVEV come from the germline V gene (reference sequence). The CDR3 has 14 amino acids. The CDR3 sequence is CAGSPSPDSLEQYF. As DNA, the CDR3 is TGTGCCGGCAGCCCAAGCCCCGACAGTCTTGAGCAGTACTTC.